The T cell receptor (beta chain) described here comes from a study of blood T cells in healthy people across ages. It was with a sample-barcoded 5' primer and a J-beta primer mix that a second PCR of about 6 to 11 cycles was run. Tagging of each cDNA molecule was performed by a template-switch adaptor with 12 random nucleotides. TCRdb passed the 5' RACE reads through MiXCR, listing each CDR3 protein once. This sample has fewer than 1,000,000 distinct CDR3 sequences, with under 55% found just once. Every donor gave 9.5 to 10 milliliters of peripheral blood. This CDR3 is 16 amino acids long. Germline V gene lookup returns CDR1 SQVTM and CDR2 ANQGSEA. Trimming stripped 0 bases from V and 3 bases from J, with 18 bases between.

The clonotype comes from a man aged 55 to 69 in good health. The chain carries TRBV29-1 and TRBJ2-7; D may match TRBD1 or TRBD2 (5 bases each). The specimen was blood. The CDR3 DNA follows: TGCAGCGTTGAAGATAGATTTGGGGGTCGAAACTACGAGCAGTACTTC. Protein: CSVEDRFGGRNYEQYF.